One TCR beta chain is described in this entry. What it recognizes is unknown. The source of the sample is a study of vaccination and CD4 T cells after COVID-19. An Oncomine TCR Beta short-read assay was used to sequence the DNA from cultured CD4+ T cells. TCRdb passed the PCR reads through MiXCR, listing each CDR3 protein once. The table has nearly 15,000 distinct CDR3 sequences, 26% seen once; the top ten hold under 30%. Treatment meaning: 10-day PBMC culture with coronavirus spike peptide pools or control peptides (ViraFEST assay). Germline CDR1 is SEHNR and CDR2 is FQNEAQ (reference sequence). Trimming took 0 bases from V and 7 from J, leaving 12 bases between them. This CDR3 comprises 14 residues.

The sequenced sample was cultured CD4+ T cells from blood. This receptor was identified in a human donor with COVID-19. This chain links TRBV7-9 with TRBJ1-1; D is unclear. CDR3 coding DNA: TGTGCCAGCAGCTTAGCGGGGAGTCCCTATGAAGCTTTCTTT. Its translation is CASSLAGSPYEAFF.